Listed here are 20 T cell receptor beta chains from one sample, sequenced in a study of tumor-infiltrating lymphocytes in localized non-small cell lung cancer. Some clones are missing from TCRdb's copy, which holds only in-frame ones; the method was immunoSEQ multiplex PCR. Among some 10,000 clones, roughly three fifths were seen once, and the ten largest hold 9.1%. Sequencing was carried out using lung tumor tissue. These receptors were collected from a human donor with non-small cell lung cancer.

This clone was detected once. The CDR3 DNA follows: TGTGCCAGCAGCTTTACGGGCGGCAATGAGCAGTTCTTC. It specifies CASSFTGGNEQFF. The V call is TRBV7-8, the J call TRBJ2-1; D not resolved. Germline CDR1 SGHVS, CDR2 FQNEAQ. This CDR3 is built from 13 residues. V lost 3 bases to trimming and J lost 6 bases, with 9 bases between them.

The rearrangement joins TRBV6-5 to TRBJ1-1; D may be TRBD1 (5 bases). From germline, CDR1 is MNHEY and CDR2 SVGAGI. V was pared by 6 bases and J by 7 bases, with 15 bases between. This CDR3 region has 13 residues. In nucleotides, the CDR3 is TGTGCCAGCAGCCGTTCCGTAAGGGGTGAAGCTTTCTTT. Encoded protein: CASSRSVRGEAFF.

The rearrangement uses TRBV7-2 and TRBJ1-5, with D perhaps TRBD1 (6 bases). In germline, CDR1 is SGHTA, CDR2 FQGNSA. Trimming pared 1 base from V and 13 bases from J, leaving 14 bases between. This CDR3 has 13 amino acids. The CDR3 nucleotides read TGTGCCAGCAGCTTAGAGCTAGGGGACAATCAGCATTTT. Its translation: CASSLELGDNQHF.

This clone appeared a few times. The chain is built from TRBV18 and TRBJ2-1; D gene ambiguous. V gave up 4 bases and J gave up 10 bases, with 17 bases separating them. Germline lookup yields CDR1 KGHSH and CDR2 LQKENI. The length of the CDR3 is 14 residues. In DNA form, the CDR3 reads TGTGCCAGCTCACGCCAAGGACGATTTACCGAGCAGTTCTTC. It codes for CASSRQGRFTEQFF. The full variable domain, completed using reference TRBV18 and TRBJ2-1, is NAGVMQNPRHLVRRRGQEARLRCSPMKGHSHVYWYRQLPEEGLKFMVYLQKENIIDESGMPKERFSAEFPKEGPSILRIQQVVRGDSAAYFCASSRQGRFTEQFFGPGTRLTVL.

The J gene is TRBJ2-1, the V gene TRBV5-1, with 11 bases identical to TRBD2. The CDR3 spans 14 residues. V trimming: 0 bases; J trimming: 8 bases; junction bases outside the gene matches: 1. Germline CDR1 is SGHRS and CDR2 is YFSETQ. The CDR3 is CASSLGTSGHEQFF. CDR3 DNA sequence: TGCGCCAGCAGCTTGGGGACTAGCGGGCATGAGCAGTTCTTC.

This clone ranks as medium-sized (0.01 to 0.1%). The chain recombines TRBV5-1 with TRBJ2-5; tentative D call: TRBD1 (6 bases). The CDR3 has 13 residues. Germline CDR1 and CDR2: SGHRS and YFSETQ. Trimming pared 5 bases from V and 1 base from J, leaving 9 bases between. DNA for the CDR3: TGCGCCAGCAGACAGGGCCTCCAAGAGACCCAGTACTTC. As protein: CASRQGLQETQYF.

In its sample, this clone was seen a few times. The genes are TRBV2 and TRBJ1-2; 7 nucleotides align to TRBD1. The CDR3 has 13 residues. Germline loops: CDR1 SNHLY, CDR2 FYNNEI. V shed 10 bases, J shed 5 bases, and the junction held 10 bases outside the gene matches. The DNA of the CDR3 is TGTGCCAACCAACGACAGGGTTGGTATGGCTACACCTTC. It codes for CANQRQGWYGYTF.

The CDR3 sequence: CASSQASGVGYEQYF. CDR3 DNA sequence: TGCGCCAGCAGCCAAGCTAGCGGGGTGGGGTACGAGCAGTACTTC. The chain links TRBV4-1 to TRBJ2-7; 9 bases line up with TRBD2. This CDR3 spans 15 amino acids. The J segment lost 4 bases and the V segment lost 1 base, leaving 5 bases of the junction unmatched. Germline lookup yields CDR1 MGHRA and CDR2 YSYEKL.

This clone turned up a few times. This chain links TRBV7-9 with TRBJ2-3, with D possibly TRBD1 on 6 matching bases. The CDR3 loop spans 15 amino acids. V shed 0 bases and J shed 10 bases, with 17 bases lying between them. Germline loops: CDR1 SEHNR, CDR2 FQNEAQ (reference sequence). CDR3 sequence: CASSLALGDTLPQYF. DNA for the CDR3: TGTGCCAGCAGCTTAGCGCTTGGGGACACTCTACCGCAGTATTTT.

This rearrangement joins TRBV5-1 to TRBJ1-1, with D hard to call. Trimming took 4 bases from V and 1 from J, leaving 14 bases between them. Germline V gene lookup returns CDR1 SGHRS and CDR2 YFSETQ. The CDR3 has 15 amino acids. DNA for the CDR3: TGCGCCAGCAGCCCATATGGGGATCCGAACACTGAAGCTTTCTTT. This gives the protein CASSPYGDPNTEAFF.

The chain is built from TRBV29-1 and TRBJ1-2; no firm D call. V shed 0 bases and J shed 3 bases, with 8 bases lying between them. CDR1 and CDR2 (germline): SQVTM, ANQGSEA. There are 13 residues in the CDR3. The CDR3 bases are TGCAGCGTTGAAGATATGAATTACTATGGCTACACCTTC. Encoded protein: CSVEDMNYYGYTF. The full variable domain, rest sourced from reference TRBV29-1 and TRBJ1-2, is SAVISQKPSRDICQRGTSLTIQCQVDSQVTMMFWYRQQPGQSLTLIATANQGSEATYESGFVIDKFPISRPNLTFSTLTVSNMSPEDSSIYLCSVEDMNYYGYTFGSGTRLTVV.

The chain is built from TRBV7-2 and TRBJ2-1, with D perhaps assigned TRBD1 or TRBD2 (5 bases each). Per germline, CDR1 SGHTA and CDR2 FQGNSA. The CDR3 totals 14 residues. With 1 base removed from V and 9 bases from J, the gap between germline ends came to 13 bases. The DNA for the CDR3 is TGTGCCAGCAGCTTAGGGCAGCGAGGGGCTGAGCAGTTCTTC. This translates into CASSLGQRGAEQFF.

The rearrangement links TRBV5-1 to TRBJ2-5; 10 nucleotides line up with TRBD2. Germline V lookup: CDR1 SGHRS, CDR2 YFSETQ. The CDR3 has 16 residues. The V and J ends lost 0 bases and 4 bases, in that order; junction bases with no gene match: 6. The CDR3 sequence is CASSLAIAGGRETQYF. In nucleotides, the CDR3 is TGCGCCAGCAGCTTGGCGATAGCGGGAGGTAGAGAGACCCAGTACTTC.

This chain joins TRBV6-1 and TRBJ1-5, with TRBD1 matching 8 bases. With V trimmed by 3 bases and J by 1 base, 2 bases remained unmatched. This CDR3 is built from 15 residues. CDR1 is MNHNS, CDR2 SASEGT, per germline. CDR3 loop: CASSDHRGSNQPQHF. CDR3 bases: TGTGCCAGCAGTGACCACAGGGGGAGCAATCAGCCCCAGCATTTT.

Relative to its sample, this clone is large. J is TRBJ2-3 and V is TRBV10-1; D not resolved. This CDR3 has 15 amino acids. The germline V gene has CDR1 WNHNN and CDR2 SYGVQD (reference sequence). V was trimmed by 5 bases and J by 2 bases, leaving 14 bases between them. CDR3 bases: TGCGCCAGCAGTCGGCAATTAGAACACACAGATACGCAGTATTTT. Translation: CASSRQLEHTDTQYF.

Only a few counts were recorded for this clone. The CDR3: CASSSRGDTEAFF. The CDR3 DNA reads as TGTGCCAGCAGTTCCAGGGGAGACACTGAAGCTTTCTTT. The rearrangement joins TRBV6-1 to TRBJ1-1, with D maybe TRBD1 (6 bases). Between the trimmed V and J ends, which lost 5 bases and 3 bases, there was a span of 10 bases. Germline V gene lookup returns CDR1 MNHNS and CDR2 SASEGT. CDR3 size: 13 residues.

J is TRBJ2-3 and V is TRBV6-6; TRBD2 matches 10 bases. Germline V lookup: CDR1 MNHNY, CDR2 SVGAGI (reference sequence). The CDR3 length is 14 residues. V shed 8 bases and J 0 bases; nucleotides not matched to a gene: 2. This CDR3 reads CASLTSGSTDTQYF. The CDR3 DNA sequence: TGTGCCAGCCTGACTAGCGGGAGCACAGATACGCAGTATTTT.

The CDR3 coding sequence is TGTGCCAGCAGCCTCGGGACAGGCTATGGCTACACCTTC. Translating it yields CASSLGTGYGYTF. This chain links TRBV7-2 with TRBJ1-2; TRBD1 agrees at 8 bases. With 5 bases clipped from V and 4 bases from J, the junction kept 3 bases outside the gene matches. The CDR3 is 13 residues long. Germline CDR1 and CDR2: SGHTA and FQGNSA.

This clone is classed as medium-sized. In DNA, the CDR3 is TGTGCCAGCAGCTTACTGACAGGGGTAATCGAGCAGTACTTC. It is translated as CASSLLTGVIEQYF. The V and J genes are TRBV5-5 and TRBJ2-7; 8 bases are a match to TRBD1. V shed 2 bases and J 6 bases; nucleotides not matched to a gene: 7. Looked up from germline, CDR1 is SGHKS and CDR2 is YYEKEE (reference sequence). This CDR3 is 14 amino acids long.

The V call is TRBV5-1, the J call TRBJ2-5; D is perhaps TRBD2 (5 bases). The germline V and J ends were trimmed by 0 bases and 0 bases, with 15 bases remaining between them. The CDR3 is 17 residues long. Looked up from germline, CDR1 is SGHRS and CDR2 is YFSETQ. For the CDR3, the DNA is TGCGCCAGCAGCTTGGTTCTAGCAGAAAAGTACCAAGAGACCCAGTACTTC. It codes for CASSLVLAEKYQETQYF.